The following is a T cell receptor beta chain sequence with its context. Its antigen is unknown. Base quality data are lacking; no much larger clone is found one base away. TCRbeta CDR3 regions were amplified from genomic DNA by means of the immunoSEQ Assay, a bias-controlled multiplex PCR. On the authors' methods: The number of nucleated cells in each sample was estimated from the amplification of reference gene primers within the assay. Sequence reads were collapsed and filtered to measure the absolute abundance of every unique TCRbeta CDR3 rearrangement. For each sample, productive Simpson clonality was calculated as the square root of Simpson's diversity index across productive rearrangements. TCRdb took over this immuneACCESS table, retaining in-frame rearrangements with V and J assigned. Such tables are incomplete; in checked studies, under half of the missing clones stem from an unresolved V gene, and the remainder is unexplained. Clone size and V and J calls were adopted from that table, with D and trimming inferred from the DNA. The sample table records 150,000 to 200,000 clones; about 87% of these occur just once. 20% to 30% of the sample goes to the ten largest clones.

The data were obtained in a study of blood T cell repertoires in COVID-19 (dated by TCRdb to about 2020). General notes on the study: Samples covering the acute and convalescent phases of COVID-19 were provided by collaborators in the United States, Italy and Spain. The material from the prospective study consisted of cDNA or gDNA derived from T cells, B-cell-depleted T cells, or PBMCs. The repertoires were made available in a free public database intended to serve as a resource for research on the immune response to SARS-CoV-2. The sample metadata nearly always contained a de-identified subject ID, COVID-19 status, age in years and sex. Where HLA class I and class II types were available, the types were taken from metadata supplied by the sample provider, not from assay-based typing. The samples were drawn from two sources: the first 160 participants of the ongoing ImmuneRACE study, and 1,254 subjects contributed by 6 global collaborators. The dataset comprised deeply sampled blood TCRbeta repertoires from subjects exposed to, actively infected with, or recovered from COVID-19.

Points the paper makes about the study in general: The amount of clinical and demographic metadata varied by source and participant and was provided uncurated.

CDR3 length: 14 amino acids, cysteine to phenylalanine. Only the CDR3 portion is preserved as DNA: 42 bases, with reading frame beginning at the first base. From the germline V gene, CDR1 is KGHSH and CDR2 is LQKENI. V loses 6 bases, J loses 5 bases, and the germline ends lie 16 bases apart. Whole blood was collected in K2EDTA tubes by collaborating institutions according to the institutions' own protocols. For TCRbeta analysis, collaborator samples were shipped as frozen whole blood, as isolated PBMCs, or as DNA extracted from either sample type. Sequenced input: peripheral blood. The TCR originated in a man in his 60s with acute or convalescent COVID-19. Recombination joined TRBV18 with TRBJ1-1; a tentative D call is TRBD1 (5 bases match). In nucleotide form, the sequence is TGTGCCAGCTCCCCCAGCGCAGGGAAAACTGAAGCTTTCTTT. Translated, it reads CASSPSAGKTEAFF.